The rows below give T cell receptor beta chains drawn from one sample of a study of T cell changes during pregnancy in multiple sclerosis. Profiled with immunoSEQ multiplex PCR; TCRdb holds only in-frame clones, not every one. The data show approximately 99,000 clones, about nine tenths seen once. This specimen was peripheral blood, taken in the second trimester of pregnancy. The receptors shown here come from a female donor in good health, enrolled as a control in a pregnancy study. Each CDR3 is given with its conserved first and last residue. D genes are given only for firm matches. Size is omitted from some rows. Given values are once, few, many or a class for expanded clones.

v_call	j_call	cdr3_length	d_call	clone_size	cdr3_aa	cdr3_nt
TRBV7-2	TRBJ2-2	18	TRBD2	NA	CASTRTSGLAGGGGELFF	TGTGCCAGCACCCGAACGTCGGGACTAGCGGGAGGTGGCGGGGAGCTGTTTTTT
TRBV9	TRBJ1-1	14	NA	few	CASSVHSLNTEAFF	TGTGCCAGCAGCGTACACAGCTTGAACACTGAAGCTTTCTTT
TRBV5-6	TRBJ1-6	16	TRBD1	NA	CASSPAPTGMNSPLHF	TGTGCCAGCAGCCCTGCCCCGACAGGGATGAATTCACCCCTCCACTTT
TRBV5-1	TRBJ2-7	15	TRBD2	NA	CASSLGGLAPYEQYF	TGCGCCAGCAGCTTGGGAGGACTAGCTCCCTACGAGCAGTACTTC
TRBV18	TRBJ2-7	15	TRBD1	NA	CASSPPGQGFYEQYF	TGTGCCAGCTCACCACCGGGACAGGGCTTCTACGAGCAGTACTTC
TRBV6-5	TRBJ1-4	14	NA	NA	CASSYKGPNEKLFF	TGTGCCAGCAGTTATAAGGGGCCGAATGAAAAACTGTTTTTT
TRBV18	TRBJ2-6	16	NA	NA	CASSRTHRSGANVLTF	TGTGCCAGCTCACGCACCCACAGGTCTGGGGCCAACGTCCTGACTTTC
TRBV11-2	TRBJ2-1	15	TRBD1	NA	CASSHAGTEYNEQFF	TGTGCCAGCAGCCACGCCGGGACAGAATACAATGAGCAGTTCTTC
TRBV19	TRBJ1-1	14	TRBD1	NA	CASSLTGEYTEAFF	TGTGCCAGTAGTTTGACAGGGGAATACACTGAAGCTTTCTTT
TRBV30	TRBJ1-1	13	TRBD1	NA	CAWSLRGQTEAFF	TGTGCCTGGAGTTTAAGGGGACAGACTGAAGCTTTCTTT
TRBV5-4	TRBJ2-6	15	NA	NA	CASSLAAGWANVLTF	TGTGCCAGCAGCTTGGCGGCAGGGTGGGCCAACGTCCTGACTTTC
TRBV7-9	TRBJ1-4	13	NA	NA	CASTSGTREKLFF	TGTGCCAGCACGAGCGGGACCCGTGAAAAACTGTTTTTT
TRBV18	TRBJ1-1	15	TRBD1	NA	CASSPPRGRRTEAFF	TGTGCCAGCTCACCACCGAGGGGGCGAAGAACTGAAGCTTTCTTT
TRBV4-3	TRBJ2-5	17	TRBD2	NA	CASSQEESGRAGETQYF	TGCGCCAGCAGCCAAGAGGAGAGCGGGAGGGCCGGAGAGACCCAGTACTTC
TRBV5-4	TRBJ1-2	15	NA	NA	CASSLRQGIDYGYTF	TGTGCCAGCAGTTTGCGCCAGGGTATAGACTATGGCTACACCTTC
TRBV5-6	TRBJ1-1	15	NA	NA	CASSLGPPSNTEAFF	TGTGCCAGCAGCTTGGGGCCTCCCTCGAACACTGAAGCTTTCTTT
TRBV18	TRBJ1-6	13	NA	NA	CASSPDSYSPLHF	TGTGCCAGCTCACCAGACAGTTATTCACCCCTCCACTTT
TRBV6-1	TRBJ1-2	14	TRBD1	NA	CASSVDRGNYGYTF	TGTGCCAGCAGTGTGGACAGGGGTAACTATGGCTACACCTTC
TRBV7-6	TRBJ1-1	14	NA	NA	CASSLEYGNTEAFF	TGTGCCAGCAGCTTAGAGTACGGGAACACTGAAGCTTTCTTT
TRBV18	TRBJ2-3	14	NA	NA	CASSPLLSTDTQYF	TGTGCCAGCTCACCACTTCTTAGCACAGATACGCAGTATTTT
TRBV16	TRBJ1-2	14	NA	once	CASSQSQGFEGYTF	TGTGCCAGCAGCCAATCCCAGGGGTTTGAGGGCTACACCTTC
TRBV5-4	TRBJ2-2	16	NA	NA	CASSLRGGRNTGELFF	TGTGCCAGCAGCTTGAGGGGGGGCCGGAACACCGGGGAGCTGTTTTTT
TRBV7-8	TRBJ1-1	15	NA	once	CASSYTGPGVTEAFF	TGTGCCAGCAGCTACACGGGCCCCGGGGTAACTGAAGCTTTCTTT
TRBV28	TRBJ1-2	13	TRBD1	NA	CASTLDRDYGYTF	TGTGCCAGCACCCTGGACAGGGACTATGGCTACACCTTC
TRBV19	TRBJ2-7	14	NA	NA	CASSIRRGPYEQYF	TGTGCCAGTAGTATAAGAAGGGGCCCCTACGAGCAGTACTTC
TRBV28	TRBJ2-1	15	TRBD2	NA	CASSLPGLNYNEQFF	TGTGCCAGCAGTTTGCCGGGACTAAACTACAATGAGCAGTTCTTC
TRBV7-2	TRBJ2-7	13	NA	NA	CASSPYYSYEQYF	TGTGCCAGCAGTCCATACTACTCCTACGAGCAGTACTTC
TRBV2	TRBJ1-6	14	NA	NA	CASSNREYNSPLHF	TGTGCCAGCAGCAACAGGGAGTATAATTCACCCCTCCACTTT
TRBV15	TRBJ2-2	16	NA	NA	CATSRPRGRLAGELFF	TGTGCCACCAGCAGACCTCGGGGTCGGCTAGCCGGGGAGCTGTTTTTT
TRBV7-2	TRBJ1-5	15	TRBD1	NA	CASSYDTGGGQPQHF	TGTGCCAGCAGTTACGACACAGGGGGCGGGCAGCCCCAGCATTTT
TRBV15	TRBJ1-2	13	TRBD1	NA	CATSRGRGLGYTF	TGTGCCACCAGCAGAGGCAGGGGGCTTGGCTACACCTTC
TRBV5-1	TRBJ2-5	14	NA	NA	CASSLGASRETQYF	TGCGCCAGCAGCTTGGGGGCATCCAGAGAGACCCAGTACTTC
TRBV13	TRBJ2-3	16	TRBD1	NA	CASSLVEGAGTDTQYF	TGTGCCAGCAGCTTAGTTGAGGGGGCTGGGACAGATACGCAGTATTTT
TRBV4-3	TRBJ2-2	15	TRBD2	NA	CASSPNGGRAGELFF	TGCGCCAGCAGCCCAAACGGGGGGAGGGCCGGGGAGCTGTTTTTT
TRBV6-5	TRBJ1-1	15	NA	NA	CASSPLTEINTEAFF	TGTGCCAGCAGTCCCCTGACAGAGATTAACACTGAAGCTTTCTTT
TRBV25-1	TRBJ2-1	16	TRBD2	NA	CASSAQTSGRYNEQFF	TGTGCCAGCAGTGCCCAGACTAGCGGGAGGTACAATGAGCAGTTCTTC
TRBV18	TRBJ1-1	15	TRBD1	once	CASSPLGQGDTEAFF	TGTGCCAGCTCACCGCTCGGACAGGGGGACACTGAAGCTTTCTTT
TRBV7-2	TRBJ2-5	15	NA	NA	CASSVQGSRQETQYF	TGTGCCAGCAGCGTCCAGGGCTCCCGTCAAGAGACCCAGTACTTC
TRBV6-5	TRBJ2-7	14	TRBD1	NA	CASSPDRGRREQYF	TGTGCCAGCAGTCCTGACAGGGGAAGAAGGGAGCAGTACTTC
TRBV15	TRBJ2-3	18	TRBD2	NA	CATSRDLSGGAGTDTQYF	TGTGCCACCAGCAGAGATCTGAGCGGGGGGGCCGGAACAGATACGCAGTATTTT
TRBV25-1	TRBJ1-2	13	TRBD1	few	CASSAQGVYGYTF	TGTGCCAGCAGTGCCCAGGGGGTCTATGGCTACACCTTC
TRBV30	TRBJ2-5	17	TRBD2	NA	CAWTGGAGGPFQETQYF	TGTGCCTGGACAGGCGGGGCGGGAGGTCCCTTTCAAGAGACCCAGTACTTC
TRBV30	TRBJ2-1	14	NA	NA	CAWMPYTSDNEQFF	TGTGCCTGGATGCCTTATACTTCGGACAATGAGCAGTTCTTC